This T cell receptor beta chain was documented in a study of blood T cell dynamics during melanoma immunotherapy. The repertoire was sequenced with immunoSEQ multiplex PCR; TCRdb's copy has only in-frame clones and lacks some. The table records about 15,000 clones, more than 85% of them present only once. This clone was counted once. Its specificity is not known. General study results and limits: Disease-control patients' PBMC repertoires became either more clonal or more diverse at W3.

Time point given: week 3, after first cycle of checkpoint inhibitor. Germline V lookup: CDR1 SGDLS, CDR2 YYNGEE. The germline V and J ends were trimmed by 3 bases and 7 bases, with 6 bases remaining between them. The CDR3 is made up of 11 amino acids. The rearrangement uses TRBV9 and TRBJ2-3; D may correspond to TRBD1 or TRBD2 (5 bases each). This TCR was sampled from a human donor with melanoma. The sequencing here drew on blood, taken from a patient treated with checkpoint blockade. The DNA of the CDR3 is TGTGCCAGCAGCGCGGGGCATACGCAGTATTTT. Protein sequence: CASSAGHTQYF.